This T cell receptor (beta chain) was documented in a study of CD8+ T cells in alopecia areata. Overall study findings and caveats: Normal scalp had lower clonality than lesional scalp, with alopecia totalis/universalis lesions showing this most strongly. Uncertain still, given a single nonresponder, is whether baseline CD8+ expansion links to response.

This clone has only one observation. Its antigen is unknown. CDR1 and CDR2 from the germline V gene are GTSNPN and SVGIG (reference sequence). V dropped 2 bases and J dropped 8 bases, with 18 bases sitting between them. CDR3 length equals 14 residues. Following RNA extraction, reverse transcription yielded cDNA that acted as the sequencing template. Method: immunoSEQ multiplex PCR; TCRdb's copy keeps in-frame clones and lacks some. Among about 100,000 clones listed, 84% were seen once. Treatment: oral pan-JAK inhibitor, 5-10 mg twice daily. The sample here was CD8+ T cells sorted from blood, taken at week 24, from a patient treated with tofacitinib. The TCR sequence derives from a human donor with alopecia areata. The gene calls are TRBV30 and TRBJ1-2; D gene ambiguous. The CDR3 DNA follows: TGTGCCTGGAGTCCCGTGGGAACCTTCGGCGGCTACACCTTC. This gives the protein CAWSPVGTFGGYTF. Using reference TRBV30 and TRBJ1-2 for the parts outside the CDR3, the full variable domain is SQTIHQWPATLVQPVGSPLSLECTVEGTSNPNLYWYRQAAGRGLQLLFYSVGIGQISSEVPQNLSASRPQDRQFILSSKKLLLSDSGFYLCAWSPVGTFGGYTFGSGTRLTVV.